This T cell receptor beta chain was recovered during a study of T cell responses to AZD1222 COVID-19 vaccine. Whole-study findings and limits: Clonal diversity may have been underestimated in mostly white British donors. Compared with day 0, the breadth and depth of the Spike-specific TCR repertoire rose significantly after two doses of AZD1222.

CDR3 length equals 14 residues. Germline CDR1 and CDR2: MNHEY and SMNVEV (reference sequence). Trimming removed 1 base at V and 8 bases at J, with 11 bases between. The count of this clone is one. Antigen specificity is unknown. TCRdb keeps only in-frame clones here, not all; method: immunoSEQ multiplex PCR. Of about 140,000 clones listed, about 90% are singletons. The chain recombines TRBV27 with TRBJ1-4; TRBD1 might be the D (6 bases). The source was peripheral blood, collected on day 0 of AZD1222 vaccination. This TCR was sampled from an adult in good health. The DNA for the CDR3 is TGTGCCAGCAGTTTATACAGGGATGGCGAAAAACTGTTTTTT. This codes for CASSLYRDGEKLFF.